This T cell receptor beta chain was profiled in a study of blood T cell repertoires in COVID-19. Study at large: Nucleic acid was either cDNA or gDNA, and it came from T cells, B-cell-depleted T cells, or PBMCs.

The protocol was immunoSEQ multiplex PCR, while the TCRdb copy is restricted to in-frame clones and leaves out a portion. The sample comprises 250,000 to 400,000 clones, 90% of which are singletons, and less than 3.5% rests with the top ten. This CDR3 has 13 amino acids. Germline V gene lookup returns CDR1 SGDLS and CDR2 YYNGEE. The V gene lost 4 bases and the J gene lost 1 base, with 8 bases spanning the gap. Seattle researchers signed up patients amid active infection and tracked them longitudinally. Sequenced: peripheral blood. The chain joins TRBV9 to TRBJ1-1; D remains ambiguous. The sequence was obtained from a woman younger than 45 with COVID-19, enrolled during active disease. CDR3 sequence: CASSPSANTEAFF. The DNA for the CDR3 is TGTGCCAGCAGCCCGAGCGCGAACACTGAAGCTTTCTTT.